A single sample gave rise to the 10 T cell receptor beta chains below, sequenced in a study of Ad26.COV2.S vaccination and SARS-CoV-2 variants. TCRdb keeps only in-frame clones here, not all; method: immunoSEQ multiplex PCR. This repertoire shows about 430,000 clones, over 75% found once; its top ten account for over 9%. The sample's treatment: 15 to 20 received Ad26.COV2.S at low or high dose, single or two shots; 5 received placebo; per-sample allocation not given. Vaccine and placebo recipients were sampled on day 63 after the first injection. The specimen was peripheral blood, collected in a trial of Ad26.COV2.S vaccine versus placebo. Receptors were obtained from a person between 18 and 65 years old who received the Ad26.COV2.S COVID-19 vaccine or a placebo.

The chain is built from TRBV6-6 and TRBJ1-5; no firm D call. CDR1 is MNHNY and CDR2 is SVGAGI in the germline V gene (reference sequence). This CDR3 is built from 11 residues. V lost 6 bases to trimming and J lost 9 bases, with 9 bases between them. Written as DNA, the CDR3 is TGTGCCAGCAGGGAATTGGGGCCCCAGCATTTT. Translated, it gives CASRELGPQHF.

The rearrangement links TRBV13 to TRBJ2-5; D gene ambiguous. Trimming pared 1 base from V and 7 bases from J, leaving 10 bases between. Germline V gives CDR1 PRHDT, CDR2 FYEKMQ (reference sequence). This CDR3 contains 13 residues. The CDR3 protein is CASSLDPVGTQYF. The CDR3 region has the DNA TGTGCCAGCAGCTTAGATCCGGTAGGGACCCAGTACTTC.

V and J are TRBV7-2 and TRBJ2-7, with D possibly being TRBD1 (6 bases). This CDR3 is built from 17 residues. Trimming took 6 bases from V and 0 from J, leaving 21 bases between them. The germline V gene has CDR1 SGHTA and CDR2 FQGNSA. The CDR3 DNA sequence: TGTGCCAGCAGTAACAGGGCTTCCCCCGTGGGCTCCTACGAGCAGTACTTC. It yields the protein CASSNRASPVGSYEQYF.

V and J are TRBV7-6 and TRBJ2-5, with 11 bases identical to TRBD2. Germline V gene sequence: CDR1 SGHVS, CDR2 FNYEAQ. This CDR3 comprises 15 residues. The V and J ends lost 6 bases and 2 bases, in that order; junction bases with no gene match: 5. The CDR3 loop reads CASSRTSGPQETQYF. CDR3 in DNA: TGTGCCAGCAGTCGGACTAGCGGGCCGCAAGAGACCCAGTACTTC.

The CDR3 DNA sequence: TGTGCCAGCAGTGTACAGGGAGGATGGCAGTACTTC. Translating gives CASSVQGGWQYF. The rearrangement links TRBV2 to TRBJ2-7, with D perhaps assigned TRBD1 or TRBD2 (6 bases each). Trimming cost V 4 bases and J 9 bases, with 13 bases left between them. Germline V gene data show CDR1 as SNHLY and CDR2 as FYNNEI. CDR3 size: 12 residues. Filled out from reference TRBV2 and TRBJ2-7, the complete variable domain reads EPEVTQTPSHQVTQMGQEVILRCVPISNHLYFYWYRQILGQKVEFLVSFYNNEISEKSEIFDDQFSVERPDGSNFTLKIRSTKLEDSAMYFCASSVQGGWQYFGPGTRLTVT.

The rearrangement uses TRBV5-4 and TRBJ1-1, with no clear D. The CDR3 is made up of 14 amino acids. The V gene's germline CDR1 is SGHNT and CDR2 YYREEE (reference sequence). V lost 0 bases to trimming and J lost 1 base, with 7 bases between them. In nucleotides, the CDR3 is TGTGCCAGCAGCTTGGTGGCTGAGAACACTGAAGCTTTCTTT. Its translation: CASSLVAENTEAFF.

V gene TRBV6-9 combines with J gene TRBJ2-7; 9 bases are a match to TRBD1. Trimming cost V 2 bases and J 2 bases; bases outside gene matches: 13. The germline CDR1 and CDR2 sequences are MNHGY and SVAAGI. The CDR3 runs 18 residues. CDR3: CASSYPSRDRESPYEQYF. CDR3 DNA sequence: TGTGCCAGCAGTTATCCGTCCCGGGACAGGGAATCCCCCTACGAGCAGTACTTC.

The CDR3, as DNA: TGTGCCAGCAGTTTATCCGTCCGGACCGATTTTGGCTACACCTTC. This codes for CASSLSVRTDFGYTF. V usage is TRBV28 and J usage is TRBJ1-2, with D hard to call. Trimming took 1 base from V and 7 from J, leaving 16 bases between them. The CDR3 is made up of 15 amino acids. The germline CDR1 and CDR2 sequences are MDHEN and SYDVKM.

The chain combines TRBV29-1 with TRBJ2-1; 12 bases are a match to TRBD2. Germline V gene sequence: CDR1 SQVTM, CDR2 ANQGSEA. CDR3 length: 16 residues. The V segment lost 5 bases and the J segment 3 bases; nucleotides outside the gene matches: 8. CDR3 amino acids: CSVSAGLAGNYNEQFF. Here the CDR3 DNA reads TGCAGCGTTTCCGCGGGACTAGCGGGCAACTACAATGAGCAGTTCTTC.

The CDR3 sequence is CAWSEGLAGGSDTQYF. For the CDR3, the DNA is TGTGCCTGGAGTGAGGGACTAGCGGGAGGTTCAGATACGCAGTATTTT. The gene calls are TRBV30 and TRBJ2-3, with TRBD2 matching 15 bases. The CDR3 loop spans 16 amino acids. CDR1 and CDR2 (germline): GTSNPN, SVGIG (reference sequence). Unmatched junction bases numbered 3, after V lost 1 base and J lost 4 bases.